Below are 21 T cell receptor beta chains sequenced from a single sample in a study of blood T cell repertoires in COVID-19. TCRdb keeps only in-frame clones here, not all; method: immunoSEQ multiplex PCR. The sample shows approximately 44,000 clones, roughly nine tenths of them seen only once. Sequencing was performed on peripheral blood. The receptor set was obtained from a man in his sixties with acute or convalescent COVID-19.

This chain links TRBV11-2 with TRBJ2-1; TRBD2 matches at 10 bases. The junction had 7 bases not matched to a gene; V was cut back by 0 bases and J by 5 bases. The CDR3 loop spans 17 amino acids. Germline V gene sequence: CDR1 SGHAT, CDR2 FQNNGV. The DNA for the CDR3 is TGTGCCAGCAGCTTAGAGCCCCCGGGACTAGCGAACAATGAGCAGTTCTTC. Amino acids: CASSLEPPGLANNEQFF.

This chain links TRBV2 with TRBJ2-1, with TRBD1 matching over 10 bases. V dropped 6 bases and J dropped 7; count of bases not matched to a gene: 6. Germline CDR1 SNHLY, CDR2 FYNNEI. CDR3 length: 14 residues. In DNA, the CDR3 is TGTGCCAGCAGGGGACAGGGGCCCTCGAATGAGCAGTTCTTC. Amino acid sequence: CASRGQGPSNEQFF.

This chain joins TRBV10-2 and TRBJ1-2; 7 bases match TRBD1. The CDR3 runs 13 residues. Germline V CDR1 and CDR2: WSHSY, SAAADI. Losses at the gene ends were 6 bases for V and 8 bases for J; bases not matched to a gene: 9. The CDR3 is CASSEQGSGGYTF. CDR3 bases: TGCGCCAGCAGCGAACAGGGGTCGGGCGGCTACACCTTC.

This clone was observed a handful of times. This chain uses TRBV6-2 or TRBV6-3 with TRBJ1-1; a weak D match, TRBD1 (5 bases). The CDR3 consists of 14 residues. In germline, CDR1 is MNHEY, CDR2 SVGEGT. Between the trimmed V and J ends, which lost 5 bases and 6 bases, there was a span of 16 bases. CDR3 sequence: CASSRPGGRPEAFF. In nucleotides, the CDR3 is TGTGCCAGCAGTCGGCCCGGGGGTCGGCCTGAAGCTTTCTTT.

The chain carries TRBV19 and TRBJ1-1; D uncertain. The CDR3 loop spans 13 amino acids. V lost 0 bases and J 3 bases, leaving 5 bases between the germline ends. Germline loops: CDR1 LNHDA, CDR2 SQIVND (reference sequence). The CDR3 sequence: CASSIDKYTEAFF. CDR3 DNA: TGTGCCAGTAGTATAGATAAATACACTGAAGCTTTCTTT.

This sequence joins TRBV5-1 and TRBJ1-4; D perhaps matches TRBD1 (5 bases). V was pared by 4 bases and J by 3 bases, with 10 bases between. Germline-derived CDR1 and CDR2 are SGHRS and YFSETQ. The CDR3 loop spans 14 amino acids. The CDR3 protein is CASSLRQPNEKLFF. CDR3 nucleotides: TGCGCCAGCAGCCTGAGACAGCCTAATGAAAAACTGTTTTTT.

The gene calls are TRBV19 and TRBJ1-5, with 7 positions matching TRBD1. Germline assignment: CDR1 LNHDA and CDR2 SQIVND (reference sequence). Losses at the gene ends were 6 bases for V and 4 bases for J; bases not matched to a gene: 3. CDR3 length: 13 amino acids. CDR3 nucleotides: TGTGCCAGTAGGGGACAGTTAAATCAGCCCCAGCATTTT. As protein: CASRGQLNQPQHF.

The chain combines TRBV11-2 with TRBJ2-7, with TRBD2 matching over 7 bases. Germline V gene data show CDR1 as SGHAT and CDR2 as FQNNGV. The CDR3 totals 18 residues. Trimming removed 1 base from V and 3 bases from J; junction bases left unmatched: 15. Here the CDR3 reads CASSLGRGGSGVSYEQYF. CDR3 sequence (DNA): TGTGCCAGCAGCTTAGGAAGGGGCGGAAGCGGGGTAAGCTACGAGCAGTACTTC.

The chain couples TRBV5-8 to TRBJ1-1; the D is unclear. Trimming stripped 6 bases from V and 2 bases from J, with 11 bases between. This CDR3 is 13 amino acids long. Germline lookup yields CDR1 SGHTS and CDR2 YDEGEE. The CDR3 DNA sequence: TGTGCCAGCAATCCGGTCCATAACACTGAAGCTTTCTTT. It is translated as CASNPVHNTEAFF. The full variable domain, rest sourced from reference TRBV5-8 and TRBJ1-1, is EAGVTQSPTHLIKTRGQQATLRCSPISGHTSVYWYQQALGLGLQFLLWYDEGEERNRGNFPPRFSGRQFPNYSSELNVNALELEDSALYLCASNPVHNTEAFFGQGTRLTVV.

The gene calls are TRBV7-9 and TRBJ1-1; no clear D. The CDR3 sequence is 12 residues long. V was shortened by 1 base and J by 12 bases, with 12 bases between the two germline ends. From germline, CDR1 is SEHNR and CDR2 FQNEAQ (reference sequence). The CDR3 DNA is TGTGCCAGCAGCTTAGAACGAGGGCCCCCTTTCTTT. Translated, it gives CASSLERGPPFF.

V usage is TRBV9 and J usage is TRBJ2-7; TRBD1 agrees at 9 bases. The V and J ends lost 3 bases and 7 bases, in that order; junction bases with no gene match: 8. The CDR3 runs 14 residues. Germline V lookup: CDR1 SGDLS, CDR2 YYNGEE. CDR3 loop: CASSGPGTGNEQYF. The CDR3 DNA sequence: TGTGCCAGCAGCGGCCCCGGGACAGGGAATGAGCAGTACTTC.

V is TRBV5-4 and J is TRBJ2-1; 10 bases match TRBD1. Germline V gene sequence: CDR1 SGHNT, CDR2 YYREEE (reference sequence). J lost 2 bases, V lost 4 bases, and 3 bases had no gene match. The CDR3 has 15 residues. CDR3 nucleotide sequence: TGTGCCAGCAGCCAAGGACAGGGGGCCTACAATGAGCAGTTCTTC. Its protein is CASSQGQGAYNEQFF.

J is TRBJ1-1 and V is TRBV9; 8 positions agree with TRBD1. V trimming: 2 bases; J trimming: 2 bases; junction bases outside the gene matches: 2. Per the germline V gene, CDR1 is SGDLS and CDR2 is YYNGEE. This CDR3 spans 14 amino acids. In DNA, the CDR3 is TGTGCCAGCAGCGTTGACAGGGGTAACACTGAAGCTTTCTTT. Amino acids: CASSVDRGNTEAFF. Filled out from reference TRBV9 and TRBJ1-1, the complete variable domain reads DSGVTQTPKHLITATGQRVTLRCSPRSGDLSVYWYQQSLDQGLQFLIQYYNGEERAKGNILERFSAQQFPDLHSELNLSSLELGDSALYFCASSVDRGNTEAFFGQGTRLTVV.

The chain recombines TRBV18 with TRBJ2-4; 7 positions match TRBD1. CDR1 is KGHSH and CDR2 is LQKENI in the germline V gene. The length of the CDR3 is 16 residues. Germline trimming cut 3 bases from V and 0 bases from J; bases unmatched to any gene: 5. The CDR3 sequence is CASSPRQGLAKNIQYF. In DNA, the CDR3 is TGTGCCAGCTCACCGAGACAGGGTCTAGCCAAAAACATTCAGTACTTC.

J is TRBJ1-1 and V is TRBV30, with D maybe TRBD1 (5 bases). Germline CDR1 GTSNPN, CDR2 SVGIG (reference sequence). Trimming left V 0 bases short and J 11 bases short, with 25 bases between. The CDR3 consists of 16 residues. The CDR3 loop reads CAWSVPPGQDYSWAFF. The CDR3 region has the DNA TGTGCCTGGAGTGTACCCCCGGGGCAGGACTACAGTTGGGCTTTCTTT.

This chain uses TRBV4-2 with TRBJ1-1; a weak D match, TRBD1 (6 bases). Germline V gives CDR1 LGHNA, CDR2 YNFKEQ. This CDR3 contains 13 residues. The V and J ends lost 3 bases and 6 bases respectively, with 11 bases between them. The CDR3 here is CASSHLQGPEAFF. The CDR3 DNA reads as TGTGCCAGCAGCCACCTACAGGGCCCTGAAGCTTTCTTT.

CDR3 sequence reads: CASRTGGARSYGYTF. The CDR3 DNA sequence: TGTGCCAGCCGGACAGGGGGCGCCAGAAGCTATGGCTACACCTTC. V gene TRBV27 combines with J gene TRBJ1-2; the match to TRBD1 covers 11 bases. The CDR3 contains 15 residues. Germline V CDR1 and CDR2: MNHEY, SMNVEV (reference sequence). V lost 8 bases and J lost 4; bases outside the gene matches: 9.

This chain connects TRBV5-6 to TRBJ1-3, with 10 bases fitting TRBD1. V dropped 4 bases and J dropped 4; count of bases not matched to a gene: 17. Germline CDR1 and CDR2: SGHDT and YYEEEE. CDR3 length: 19 residues. The CDR3 region has the DNA TGTGCCAGCAGCCTGCTCGGGACAGGGGCGCCGAGGGCCGGAAACACCATATATTTT. It encodes CASSLLGTGAPRAGNTIYF. The full variable domain, in which reference TRBV5-6 and TRBJ1-3 provide the parts outside the CDR3, is DAGVTQSPTHLIKTRGQQVTLRCSPKSGHDTVSWYQQALGQGPQFIFQYYEEEERQRGNFPDRFSGHQFPNYSSELNVNALLLGDSALYLCASSLLGTGAPRAGNTIYFGEGSWLTVV.

This clone was seen only once. The chain is built from TRBV4-3 and TRBJ2-5; D is uncertain. Germline CDR1 and CDR2: LGHNA and YSLEER. The CDR3 length is 15 residues. V shed 0 bases and J shed 5 bases, with 13 bases lying between them. CDR3 residues: CASSQDFSYVETQYF. In DNA form, the CDR3 reads TGCGCCAGCAGCCAAGACTTCAGTTACGTGGAGACCCAGTACTTC.

The genes are TRBV4-3 and TRBJ1-5; D is undetermined. Germline-derived CDR1 and CDR2 are LGHNA and YSLEER. The CDR3 is made up of 14 amino acids. V lost 0 bases to trimming and J lost 4 bases, with 7 bases between them. CDR3 residues: CASSQDLGNQPQHF. The CDR3 nucleotides are TGCGCCAGCAGCCAAGATCTAGGTAATCAGCCCCAGCATTTT.

The chain has TRBV15 and TRBJ1-2, with TRBD1 matching over 8 bases. The CDR3 covers 14 residues. Germline V gene sequence: CDR1 LNHNV, CDR2 YYDKDF (reference sequence). The trim removed 5 bases at V and 6 bases at J, leaving 8 bases unmatched. The CDR3 coding sequence is TGTGCCACCAGCCGCGCCGACAGGGGAAATGGCTACACCTTC. It is translated as CATSRADRGNGYTF.